A single sample is the source of the 9 T cell receptor beta chains below, sequenced in a study of control samples from healthy donors and cancer patients. Clones were sequenced by immunoSEQ multiplex PCR, and TCRdb holds only the in-frame ones, with some missing. The repertoire consists of about 160,000 clones, with 90% to 95% occurring once and the leading ten covering 0.68%. Material for sequencing was blood. Receptor source: a woman aged 30 to 39 in good health.

V gene TRBV28 combines with J gene TRBJ1-2; tentatively, D is TRBD1 (5 bases). V lost 7 bases to trimming and J lost 6 bases, with 21 bases between them. Germline CDR1 reads MDHEN; CDR2 reads SYDVKM. The CDR3 contains 15 residues. As DNA, the CDR3 is TGTGCCAGCACCCCTTCCAATGGGGGACGAAATGGCTACACCTTC. This translates into CASTPSNGGRNGYTF.

The chain has TRBV24-1 and TRBJ1-2; D is perhaps TRBD1 (5 bases). The V end was cut by 2 bases, the J end by 3 bases, with 15 bases between. Germline CDR1 is KGHDR and CDR2 is SFDVKD. The CDR3 totals 16 residues. The CDR3 DNA sequence: TGTGCCACCAGTGATTCCTCAGGGTACTCCGACTATGGCTACACCTTC. Residues: CATSDSSGYSDYGYTF.

The chain joins TRBV3-1 (or the pseudogene TRBV3-2) to TRBJ2-2, with unresolved D. The CDR3 length is 12 residues. Trimming removed 2 bases from V and 6 bases from J, with 4 bases in between. Germline values: CDR1 LGHDT, CDR2 YNNKEL (reference sequence). CDR3 in DNA: TGTGCCAGCAGCCAAACGGCCGGGGAGCTGTTTTTT. Its translation is CASSQTAGELFF.

The rearrangement joins TRBV4-1 to TRBJ2-7; unclear D gene. CDR3 length: 14 residues. Trimming left V 1 base short and J 2 bases short, with 9 bases between. The germline V gene encodes CDR1 MGHRA and CDR2 YSYEKL. CDR3: CASSQVANPYEQYF. CDR3 DNA: TGCGCCAGCAGCCAAGTTGCCAACCCCTACGAGCAGTACTTC.

V and J are TRBV9 and TRBJ2-2, with 9 nucleotides matching TRBD2. This CDR3 comprises 15 residues. Trimming took 4 bases from V and 5 from J; bases not matched to a gene: 6. Germline V gene lookup returns CDR1 SGDLS and CDR2 YYNGEE. CDR3 sequence reads: CASSQGLAPTGELFF. Here the CDR3 DNA reads TGTGCCAGCAGCCAGGGACTAGCTCCGACCGGGGAGCTGTTTTTT.

This clone was seen a single time. The V call is TRBV6-5, the J call TRBJ2-2, with 9 bases lining up with TRBD1. The CDR3 is 14 amino acids. The J segment lost 6 bases and the V segment lost 9 bases, leaving 8 bases of the junction unmatched. CDR1 and CDR2 from the germline V gene are MNHEY and SVGAGI. CDR3 protein: CARGTGRGAGELFF. The DNA of the CDR3 is TGTGCCAGGGGGACAGGGAGAGGGGCCGGGGAGCTGTTTTTT.

This chain joins TRBV6-5 and TRBJ2-5, with D perhaps TRBD2 (6 bases). The germline CDR1 and CDR2 sequences are MNHEY and SVGAGI. The CDR3 runs to 13 residues. The V gene lost 2 bases and the J gene lost 6 bases, with 10 bases spanning the gap. CDR3 sequence reads: CASSYTGVKTQYF. CDR3 in DNA: TGTGCCAGCAGTTACACGGGGGTTAAGACCCAGTACTTC.

The chain employs TRBV6-2 or TRBV6-3 and TRBJ2-3, with 9 bases lining up with TRBD2. Germline loops: CDR1 MNHEY, CDR2 SVGEGT. The CDR3 is 17 residues long. Unmatched junction bases numbered 9, after V lost 2 bases and J lost 3 bases. The CDR3 sequence: CASSYGLLAGWTDTQYF. The CDR3 nucleotides are TGTGCCAGCAGTTACGGACTGCTAGCGGGGTGGACAGATACGCAGTATTTT.

Of note for this clone: Other DNA sequences in the same sample also yield this CDR3. The genes are TRBV19 and TRBJ2-3; 8 bases align to TRBD2. Trimming cost V 4 bases and J 1 base; bases outside gene matches: 4. Germline V CDR1 and CDR2: LNHDA, SQIVND (reference sequence). The CDR3 sequence is 15 residues long. This CDR3 reads CASSTPGGRTDTQYF. Here the CDR3 DNA reads TGTGCCAGTAGTACCCCGGGGGGGCGCACAGATACGCAGTATTTT.